The clone carrying this TCR beta chain has more than one count but fewer than ten. Its antigen remains unidentified. The sample belongs to a study of identical twins. General observations from the study: Whereas memory repertoires showed no such difference, abundant cord blood beta clonotypes carried fewer insertions. The study found that models underestimated out-of-frame TCR alpha sharing in monozygotic twins. Zero-insertion findings could be partly confounded by invariant cells (MAIT and iNKT cells). Out-of-frame alpha sequences shared by twins were enriched for low generation probability.

TCRdb reprocessed the 5' RACE reads with MiXCR, giving one entry per CDR3 protein. The sample has some 330,000 distinct CDR3 sequences, about 10% seen once. Germline V gene sequence: CDR1 DFQATT, CDR2 SNEGSKA (reference sequence). Trimming shortened V by 5 bases and J by 4 bases, and 15 bases separated the two germline ends. The CDR3 has 14 amino acids. The chain carries TRBV20-1 and TRBJ2-1; no clear D gene. The clonotype originates from a woman between 45 and 65 years old in good health. Sequences were obtained from naive T cells sorted from blood. Here the CDR3 reads CSAEPLGVYNEQFF. CDR3 DNA: TGCAGTGCTGAACCCCTAGGAGTTTACAATGAGCAGTTCTTC.